These 12 T cell receptor beta chains were all obtained from the same sample, sequenced in a study of T-cell memory formation after mild COVID-19. Each CDR3 protein gets one entry after TCRdb re-called the 5' RACE reads with MiXCR. The data contain 250,000 to 400,000 distinct CDR3 sequences, roughly an eighth of them singletons. Sequencing used PBMCs or a T cell subset sorted from them (not recorded which). The source is a man younger than 30 who had mild COVID-19 (a few samples of this study predate the infection). Cell type and time point are not known.

There are many counts of this clonotype. This chain uses TRBV6-1 with TRBJ2-5; the match to TRBD1 covers 7 bases. The CDR3 totals 14 residues. Germline CDR1 and CDR2: MNHNS and SASEGT. The junction had 6 bases not matched to a gene; V was cut back by 6 bases and J by 2 bases. The CDR3 sequence is CASSPGQLQETQYF. The CDR3 DNA sequence: TGTGCCAGCAGCCCGGGACAGCTACAAGAGACCCAGTACTTC.

This chain connects TRBV20-1 to TRBJ1-5, with 8 bases fitting TRBD1. Germline CDR1 reads DFQATT; CDR2 reads SNEGSKA (reference sequence). The V and J ends lost 4 bases and 4 bases, in that order; junction bases with no gene match: 9. The CDR3 runs 15 residues. The CDR3 here is CSATTVGQGNQPQHF. The CDR3 nucleotides are TGCAGTGCTACTACCGTAGGACAGGGAAATCAGCCCCAGCATTTT.

A few counts support this clonotype. This chain joins TRBV7-9 and TRBJ1-1; a weak D match, TRBD1 (6 bases). The V end was cut by 5 bases, the J end by 2 bases, with 15 bases between. The CDR3 is 15 amino acids. The germline V gene has CDR1 SEHNR and CDR2 FQNEAQ (reference sequence). The chain's CDR3 is CASSLLQGQNTEAFF. The CDR3 DNA reads TGTGCCAGCAGCCTACTACAGGGTCAAAACACTGAAGCTTTCTTT.

This clonotype has only a few counts. The J gene is TRBJ2-6, the V gene TRBV6-2 or TRBV6-3, with a tentative D call TRBD1 (6 bases). Germline V lookup: CDR1 MNHEY, CDR2 SVGEGT. V lost 2 bases to trimming and J lost 2 bases, with 13 bases between them. CDR3 length: 17 amino acids. CDR3: CASSYGTLGPGANVLTF. CDR3 nucleotide sequence: TGTGCCAGCAGTTACGGGACACTCGGTCCTGGGGCCAACGTCCTGACTTTC.

The chain is built from TRBV7-2 and TRBJ2-7, with 7 positions matching TRBD2. V lost 6 bases and J lost 4; bases outside the gene matches: 9. Germline assignment: CDR1 SGHTA and CDR2 FQGNSA. This CDR3 region has 14 residues. CDR3 region: CASSRWAGVYEQYF. The CDR3, as DNA: TGTGCCAGCAGTCGGTGGGCGGGGGTGTACGAGCAGTACTTC. Supplemented by reference TRBV7-2 and TRBJ2-7, the full variable domain reads GAGVSQSPSNKVTEKGKDVELRCDPISGHTALYWYRQSLGQGLEFLIYFQGNSAPDKSGLPSDRFSAERTGGSVSTLTIQRTQQEDSAVYLCASSRWAGVYEQYFGPGTRLTVT.

This clonotype was picked up many times. This chain uses TRBV15 with TRBJ1-4, with TRBD1 as a possible D gene (6 bases). This CDR3 is 14 amino acids long. The V gene's germline CDR1 is LNHNV and CDR2 YYDKDF (reference sequence). The ends were cut back, 4 bases at V and 0 bases at J, with 6 bases in the middle. CDR3 sequence (DNA): TGTGCCACCAGCACAGGGGCAACTAATGAAAAACTGTTTTTT. It is translated as CATSTGATNEKLFF.

This clonotype occurred many times. This chain links TRBV7-2 with TRBJ1-1; maybe TRBD1 (5 bases). CDR3 size: 16 residues. The germline V and J ends were trimmed by 5 bases and 0 bases, with 16 bases remaining between them. Germline V gene lookup returns CDR1 SGHTA and CDR2 FQGNSA. DNA for the CDR3: TGTGCCAGCAGCCCCAAGCCGCAGGGTTTGAACACTGAAGCTTTCTTT. The encoded protein is CASSPKPQGLNTEAFF.

There are many counts of this clonotype. The chain carries TRBV18 and TRBJ1-5; D perhaps matches TRBD1 (5 bases). Germline V lookup: CDR1 KGHSH, CDR2 LQKENI. The CDR3 is 14 residues long. Trimming left V 3 bases short and J 10 bases short, with 16 bases between. DNA for the CDR3: TGTGCCAGCTCACCGGACGGGGCGTTGCAACCCCAGCATTTT. Translation gives CASSPDGALQPQHF.

This clonotype was seen many times. In DNA, the CDR3 is TGCGCCAGCAGCTATCTCGTTAGTAGGTCCAACAATGAGCAGTTCTTC. Its translation is CASSYLVSRSNNEQFF. The chain joins TRBV5-1 to TRBJ2-1; D gene uncertain. From germline, CDR1 is SGHRS and CDR2 YFSETQ. The CDR3 has 16 residues. Trimming stripped 3 bases from V and 5 bases from J, with 18 bases between.

This chain joins TRBV25-1 and TRBJ2-7; D remains unclear. CDR1 is MGHDK and CDR2 is SYGVNS in the germline V gene. This CDR3 contains 14 residues. Trimming took off 6 bases at V and 0 bases at J, with 12 bases between the two ends. In nucleotides, the CDR3 is TGTGCCAGCAGGCCGGGCGGACCCTCCTACGAGCAGTACTTC. Translating it yields CASRPGGPSYEQYF.

This clonotype was detected a few times. The chain carries TRBV7-8 and TRBJ2-5, with TRBD1 identical over 7 bases. In germline, CDR1 is SGHVS, CDR2 FQNEAQ. The CDR3 length is 14 residues. V lost 4 bases to trimming and J lost 5 bases; unmatched junction nucleotides: 7. The CDR3 loop reads CASSSDRAGETQYF. The CDR3 nucleotides read TGTGCCAGCAGCTCCGACAGGGCGGGTGAGACCCAGTACTTC.

This clonotype was seen a handful of times. DNA for the CDR3: TGCAGTGCCCCAGGTGCAGATACGCAGTATTTT. Translating it yields CSAPGADTQYF. The chain has TRBV20-1 and TRBJ2-3, with D hard to call. The V gene lost 6 bases and the J gene lost 4 bases, with 8 bases spanning the gap. This CDR3 comprises 11 residues. CDR1 DFQATT and CDR2 SNEGSKA come from the germline V gene (reference sequence).